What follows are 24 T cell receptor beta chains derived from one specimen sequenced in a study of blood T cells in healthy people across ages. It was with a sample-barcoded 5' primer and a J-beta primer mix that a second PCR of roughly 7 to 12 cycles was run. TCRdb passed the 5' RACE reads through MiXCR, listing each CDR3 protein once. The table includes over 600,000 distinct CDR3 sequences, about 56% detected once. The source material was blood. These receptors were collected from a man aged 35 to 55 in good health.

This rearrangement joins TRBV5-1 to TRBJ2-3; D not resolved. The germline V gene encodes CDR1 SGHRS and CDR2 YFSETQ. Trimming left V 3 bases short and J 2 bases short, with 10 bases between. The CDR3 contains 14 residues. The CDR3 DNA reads TGCGCCAGCAGCTCAGACCTTGTCACAGATACGCAGTATTTT. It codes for CASSSDLVTDTQYF.

The CDR3, as DNA: TGCAGTGTTGCCCCGACTAGTCATCAGTTCTTC. Translated, it gives CSVAPTSHQFF. The chain recombines TRBV20-1 with TRBJ2-1; weak D call: TRBD2 (6 bases). Germline CDR1 is DFQATT and CDR2 is SNEGSKA (reference sequence). V gave up 7 bases and J gave up 13 bases, with 17 bases separating them. This CDR3 has 11 amino acids.

CDR3 amino acids: CASSSGVGPQRNIQYF. In nucleotides, the CDR3 is TGTGCCAGCAGCTCGGGGGTGGGCCCGCAGAGGAACATTCAGTACTTC. The chain employs TRBV11-2 and TRBJ2-4; maybe TRBD2 (6 bases). Per the germline V gene, CDR1 is SGHAT and CDR2 is FQNNGV. V gave up 4 bases and J gave up 7 bases, with 20 bases separating them. CDR3 length: 16 amino acids.

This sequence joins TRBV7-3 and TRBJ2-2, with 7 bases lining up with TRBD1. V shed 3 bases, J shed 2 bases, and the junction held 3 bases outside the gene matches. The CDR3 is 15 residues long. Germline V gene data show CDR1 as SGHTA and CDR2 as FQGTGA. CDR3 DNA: TGTGCCAGCAGCTTGGACAGGAGAAACACCGGGGAGCTGTTTTTT. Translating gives CASSLDRRNTGELFF.

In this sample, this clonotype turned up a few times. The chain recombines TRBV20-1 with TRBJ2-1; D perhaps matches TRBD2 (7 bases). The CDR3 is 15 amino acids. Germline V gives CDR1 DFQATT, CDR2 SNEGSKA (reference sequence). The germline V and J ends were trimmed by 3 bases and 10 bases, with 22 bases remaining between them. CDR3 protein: CSAREGLGGRGEQFF. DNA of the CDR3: TGCAGTGCTAGGGAAGGACTAGGGGGGAGAGGGGAGCAGTTCTTC.

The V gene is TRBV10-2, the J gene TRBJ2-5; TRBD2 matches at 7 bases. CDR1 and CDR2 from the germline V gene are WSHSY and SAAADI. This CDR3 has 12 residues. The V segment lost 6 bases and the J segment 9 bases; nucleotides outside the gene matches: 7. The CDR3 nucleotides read TGCGCCAGCAGCTATGGGGGGGGGGCCCAGTACTTC. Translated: CASSYGGGAQYF.

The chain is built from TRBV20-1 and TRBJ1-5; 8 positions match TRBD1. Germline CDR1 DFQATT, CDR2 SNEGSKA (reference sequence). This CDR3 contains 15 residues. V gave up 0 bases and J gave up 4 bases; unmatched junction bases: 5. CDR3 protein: CSARDGRDRNQPQHF. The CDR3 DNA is TGCAGTGCTAGAGATGGACGGGACAGGAATCAGCCCCAGCATTTT.

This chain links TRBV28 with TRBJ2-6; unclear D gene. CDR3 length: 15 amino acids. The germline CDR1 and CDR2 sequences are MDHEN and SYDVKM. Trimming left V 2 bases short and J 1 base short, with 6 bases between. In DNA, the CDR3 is TGTGCCAGCAGTTTAATGGAGTCTGGGGCCAACGTCCTGACTTTC. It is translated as CASSLMESGANVLTF.

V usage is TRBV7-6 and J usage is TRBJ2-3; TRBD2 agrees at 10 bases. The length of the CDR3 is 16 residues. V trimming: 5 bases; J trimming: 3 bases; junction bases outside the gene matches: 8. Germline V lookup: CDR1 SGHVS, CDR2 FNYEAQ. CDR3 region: CASSPLLTSGTDTQYF. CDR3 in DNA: TGTGCCAGCAGCCCCCTCCTGACTAGCGGGACAGATACGCAGTATTTT.

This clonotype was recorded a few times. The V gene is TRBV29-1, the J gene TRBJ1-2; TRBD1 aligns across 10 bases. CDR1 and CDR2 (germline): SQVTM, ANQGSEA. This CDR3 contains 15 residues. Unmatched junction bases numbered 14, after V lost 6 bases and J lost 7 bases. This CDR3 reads CSVPTWDRGKSGYTF. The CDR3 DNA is TGCAGCGTCCCCACCTGGGACAGGGGAAAGAGTGGCTACACCTTC.

This CDR3 reads CSSTPGGYEQYF. The CDR3 nucleotides are TGCAGTTCAACACCGGGGGGATACGAGCAGTACTTC. V and J are TRBV20-1 and TRBJ2-7, with TRBD2 matching over 7 bases. Germline CDR1 and CDR2: DFQATT and SNEGSKA (reference sequence). V trimming: 8 bases; J trimming: 4 bases; junction bases outside the gene matches: 8. The CDR3 sequence is 12 residues long.

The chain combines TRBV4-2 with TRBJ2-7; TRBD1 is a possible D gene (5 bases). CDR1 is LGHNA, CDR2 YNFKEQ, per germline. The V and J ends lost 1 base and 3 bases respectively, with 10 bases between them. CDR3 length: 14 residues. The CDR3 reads CASSQGIQGYEQYF. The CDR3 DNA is TGTGCCAGCAGCCAAGGCATCCAGGGCTACGAGCAGTACTTC.

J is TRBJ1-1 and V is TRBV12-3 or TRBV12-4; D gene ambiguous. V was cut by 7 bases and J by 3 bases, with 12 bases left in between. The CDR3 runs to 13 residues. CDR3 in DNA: TGTGCCAGCACCCCCTCAGGCTACACTGAAGCTTTCTTT. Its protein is CASTPSGYTEAFF.

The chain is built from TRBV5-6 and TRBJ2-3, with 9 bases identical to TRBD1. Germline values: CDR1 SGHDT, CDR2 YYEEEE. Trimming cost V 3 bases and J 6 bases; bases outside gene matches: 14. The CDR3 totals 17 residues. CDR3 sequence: CASSSGIRDRVGDTQYF. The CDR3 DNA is TGTGCCAGCAGCTCCGGCATCCGGGACAGGGTGGGGGATACGCAGTATTTT.

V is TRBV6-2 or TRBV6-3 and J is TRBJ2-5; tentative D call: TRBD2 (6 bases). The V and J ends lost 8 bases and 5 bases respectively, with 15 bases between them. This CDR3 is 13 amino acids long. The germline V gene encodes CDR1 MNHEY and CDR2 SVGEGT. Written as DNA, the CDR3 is TGTGCCAGCCAGGTTTGGGAGGAGGAGACCCAGTACTTC. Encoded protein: CASQVWEEETQYF.

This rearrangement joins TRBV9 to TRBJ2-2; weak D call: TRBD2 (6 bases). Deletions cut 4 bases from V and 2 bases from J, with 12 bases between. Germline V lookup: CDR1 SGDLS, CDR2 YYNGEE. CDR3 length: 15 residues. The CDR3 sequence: CASSPGTLNTGELFF. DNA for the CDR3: TGTGCCAGCAGCCCCGGGACTCTTAACACCGGGGAGCTGTTTTTT.

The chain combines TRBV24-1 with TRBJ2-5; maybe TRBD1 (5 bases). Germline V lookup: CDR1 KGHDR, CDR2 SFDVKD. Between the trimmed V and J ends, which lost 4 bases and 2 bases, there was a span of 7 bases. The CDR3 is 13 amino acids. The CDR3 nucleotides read TGTGCCACCAGTGAGAGACAGCAAGAGACCCAGTACTTC. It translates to CATSERQQETQYF.

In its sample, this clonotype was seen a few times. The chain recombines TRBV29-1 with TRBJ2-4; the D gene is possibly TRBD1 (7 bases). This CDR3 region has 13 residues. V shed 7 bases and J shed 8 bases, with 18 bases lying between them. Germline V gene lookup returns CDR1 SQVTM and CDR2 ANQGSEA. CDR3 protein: CSGATGAGYIQYF. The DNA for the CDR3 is TGCAGCGGCGCCACAGGGGCGGGGTACATTCAGTACTTC.

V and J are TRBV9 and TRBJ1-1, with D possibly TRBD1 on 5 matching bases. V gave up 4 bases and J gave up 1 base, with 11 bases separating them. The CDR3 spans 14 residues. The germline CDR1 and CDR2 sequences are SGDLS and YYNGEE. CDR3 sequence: CASSQGVWNTEAFF. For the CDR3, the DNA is TGTGCCAGCAGCCAAGGGGTTTGGAACACTGAAGCTTTCTTT.

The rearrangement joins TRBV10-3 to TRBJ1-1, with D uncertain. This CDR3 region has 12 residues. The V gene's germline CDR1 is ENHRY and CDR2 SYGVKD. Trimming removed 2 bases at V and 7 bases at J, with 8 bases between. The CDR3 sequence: CAISEHFDEAFF. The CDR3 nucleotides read TGTGCCATCAGTGAGCACTTCGATGAAGCTTTCTTT.

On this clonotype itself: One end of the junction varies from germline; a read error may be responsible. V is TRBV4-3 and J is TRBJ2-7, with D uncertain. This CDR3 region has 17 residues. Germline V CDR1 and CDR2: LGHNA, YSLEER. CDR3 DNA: TGCGCCAGCGGCCAAGATCGGTCTGGGTATACCTCCTACGAGCAGTACTTC. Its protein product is CASGQDRSGYTSYEQYF.

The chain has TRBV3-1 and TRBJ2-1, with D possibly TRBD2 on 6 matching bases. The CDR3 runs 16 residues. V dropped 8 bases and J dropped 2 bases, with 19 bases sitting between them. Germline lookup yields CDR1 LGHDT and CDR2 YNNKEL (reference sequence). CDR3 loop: CASPELADGTYNEQFF. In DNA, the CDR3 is TGTGCCAGCCCAGAATTAGCGGACGGAACCTACAATGAGCAGTTCTTC.

CDR3 region: CASGFGSHYEQYF. The CDR3 nucleotides are TGTGCCAGCGGATTCGGGAGCCACTACGAGCAGTACTTC. This chain links TRBV27 with TRBJ2-7; a possible D gene is TRBD2 (6 bases). The V gene's germline CDR1 is MNHEY and CDR2 SMNVEV (reference sequence). The CDR3 totals 13 residues. Trimming shortened V by 8 bases and J by 3 bases, and 14 bases separated the two germline ends.

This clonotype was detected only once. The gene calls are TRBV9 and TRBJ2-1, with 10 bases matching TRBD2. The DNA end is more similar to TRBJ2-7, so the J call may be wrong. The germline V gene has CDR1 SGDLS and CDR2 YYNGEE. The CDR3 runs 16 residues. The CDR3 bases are TGTGCCAGCAGCGTCGGGGGAGCGGGAGGGTACAATGAGCAGTACTTC. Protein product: CASSVGGAGGYNEQYF.